The sequence of this TCR beta chain was determined in a study of blood T cell repertoires in COVID-19. Study-wide context: COVID-19 samples, acute and convalescent, were from the United States, Italy and Spain. Sample material is recorded as cDNA or gDNA derived from T cells, B-cell-depleted T cells, or PBMCs.

As originally analysed: Reference gene primer amplification in the assay estimated nucleated cell counts. Assay: immunoSEQ multiplex PCR; the TCRdb copy retains only in-frame clones and omits some. That table gives V, J and clone size, and the DNA gave D and trimming. The sample lists 150,000 or so clones, 70% to 90% occurring once. The germline gives CDR1 MNHEY, CDR2 SVGAGI. This CDR3 contains 16 residues. With V trimmed by 4 bases and J by 5 bases, 11 bases remained unmatched. The chain combines TRBV6-5 with TRBJ2-5; 9 bases map to TRBD1. This TCR was recovered from a human donor in a cohort sampled during active COVID-19. The source material was peripheral blood. The CDR3 DNA is TGTGCCAGCAGTTCTTACCTACAGGGGGCCGAGGAGACCCAGTACTTC. Protein: CASSSYLQGAEETQYF.